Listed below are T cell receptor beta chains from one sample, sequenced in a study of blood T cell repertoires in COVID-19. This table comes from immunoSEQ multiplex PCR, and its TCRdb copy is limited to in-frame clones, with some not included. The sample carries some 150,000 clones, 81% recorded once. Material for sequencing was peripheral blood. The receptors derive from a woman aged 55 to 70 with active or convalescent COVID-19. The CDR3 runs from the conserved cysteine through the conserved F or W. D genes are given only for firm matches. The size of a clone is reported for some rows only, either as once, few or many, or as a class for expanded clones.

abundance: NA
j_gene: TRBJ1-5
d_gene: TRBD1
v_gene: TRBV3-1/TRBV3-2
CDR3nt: TGTGCCAGCAGTCTCAACAGGGGGGTGAGTCAGCCCCAGCATTTT
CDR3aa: CASSLNRGVSQPQHF

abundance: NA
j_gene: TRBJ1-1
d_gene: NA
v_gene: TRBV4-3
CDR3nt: TGCGCCAGCAGCCAAGATAGGCGGGGCACTGAAGCTTTCTTT
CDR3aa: CASSQDRRGTEAFF

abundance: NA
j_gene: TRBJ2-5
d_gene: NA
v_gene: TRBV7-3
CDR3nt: TGTGCCAGCAGCTTACAGGGCTGGAAGACCCAGTACTTC
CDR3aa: CASSLQGWKTQYF

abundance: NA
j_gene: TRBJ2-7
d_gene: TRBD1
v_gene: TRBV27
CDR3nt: TGTGCCAGCAGGGCCGGGACAGGAGCCTACGAGCAGTACTTC
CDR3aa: CASRAGTGAYEQYF

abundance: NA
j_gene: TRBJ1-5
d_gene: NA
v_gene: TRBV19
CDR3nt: TGTGCCAGTAGAGGGGTAGGGGATCAGCCCCAGCATTTT
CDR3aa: CASRGVGDQPQHF

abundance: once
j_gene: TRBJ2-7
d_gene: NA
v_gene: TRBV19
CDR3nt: TGTGCCAGTAGTACGTTGCAGGGTTTGAAGACCCACGAGCAGTACTTC
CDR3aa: CASSTLQGLKTHEQYF

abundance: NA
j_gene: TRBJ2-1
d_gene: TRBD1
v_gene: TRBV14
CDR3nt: TGTGCCAGCAGCCGGGGACAGAACTACGGGAATGAGCAGTTCTTC
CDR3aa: CASSRGQNYGNEQFF

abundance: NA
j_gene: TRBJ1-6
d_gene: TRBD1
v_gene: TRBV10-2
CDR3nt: TGCGCCAGCAGTGCACGGACAGGGGACTCACCCCTCCACTTT
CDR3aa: CASSARTGDSPLHF

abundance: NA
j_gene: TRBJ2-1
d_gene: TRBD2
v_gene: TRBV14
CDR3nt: TGTGCCAGCAGCCATCTTAGGACTAGCGGGAGCTACAATGAGCAGTTCTTC
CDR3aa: CASSHLRTSGSYNEQFF

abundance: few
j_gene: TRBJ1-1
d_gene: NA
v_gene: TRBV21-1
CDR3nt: TGTGCCAGCAGCAAAGACGACAGGGGATCGAACACTGAAGCTTTCTTT
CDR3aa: CASSKDDRGSNTEAFF

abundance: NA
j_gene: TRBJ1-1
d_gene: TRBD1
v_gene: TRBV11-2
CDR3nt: TGTGCCAGCAGCACCGGACAGGGAAGCATGAACACTGAAGCTTTCTTT
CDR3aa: CASSTGQGSMNTEAFF

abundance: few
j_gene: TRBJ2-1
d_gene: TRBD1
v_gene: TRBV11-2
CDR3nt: TGTGCCAGCAGCTTCAGGGGGACCTACAATGAGCAGTTCTTC
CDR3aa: CASSFRGTYNEQFF

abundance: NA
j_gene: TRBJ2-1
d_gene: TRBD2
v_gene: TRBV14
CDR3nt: TGTGCCAGCAGCCAAGTAGCGGGAGGGCCCTGGGAGCAGTTCTTC
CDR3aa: CASSQVAGGPWEQFF

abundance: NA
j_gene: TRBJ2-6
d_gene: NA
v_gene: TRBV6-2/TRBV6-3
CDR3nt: TGTGCCAGCAGTGGATCCCGAGGAGGGGCCAACGTCCTGACTTTC
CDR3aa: CASSGSRGGANVLTF

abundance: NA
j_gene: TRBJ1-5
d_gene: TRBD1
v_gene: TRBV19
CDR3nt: TGTGCCAGCACTCGACAGGGGCTACTCGAAGGCCCCCAGCATTTT
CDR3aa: CASTRQGLLEGPQHF

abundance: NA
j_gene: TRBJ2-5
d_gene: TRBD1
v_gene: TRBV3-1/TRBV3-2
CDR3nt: TGTGCCAGCAGCCCGAGGACAGGGCTGGAGACCCAGTACTTC
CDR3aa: CASSPRTGLETQYF

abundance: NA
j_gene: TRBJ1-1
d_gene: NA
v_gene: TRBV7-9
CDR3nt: TGTGCCAGCACCCCCAGAGGCACTGAAGCTTTCTTT
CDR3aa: CASTPRGTEAFF

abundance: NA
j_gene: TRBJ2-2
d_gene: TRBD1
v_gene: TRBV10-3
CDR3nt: TGTGCCATCAGTTTATCCGGTGGGGACAGGGGGACCGGGGAGCTGTTTTTT
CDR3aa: CAISLSGGDRGTGELFF

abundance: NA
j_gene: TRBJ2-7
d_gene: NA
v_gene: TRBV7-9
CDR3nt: TGTGCCAGCAGCGATGGGATAACCGGGAGCTACGAGCAGTACTTC
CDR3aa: CASSDGITGSYEQYF

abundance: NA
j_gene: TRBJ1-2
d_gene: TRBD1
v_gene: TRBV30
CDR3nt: TGTGCCTGGAGCGGGACAGGGGACTATGGCTACACCTTC
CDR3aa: CAWSGTGDYGYTF

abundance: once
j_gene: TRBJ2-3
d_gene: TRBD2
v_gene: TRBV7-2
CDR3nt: TGTGCCAGCAGCTGGGGACTAGTTAATACGCAGTATTTT
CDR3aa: CASSWGLVNTQYF

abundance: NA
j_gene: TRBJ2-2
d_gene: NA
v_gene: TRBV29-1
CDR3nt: TGCAGCGTTTTTCGAGGGGGACAAAACACCGGGGAGCTGTTTTTT
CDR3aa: CSVFRGGQNTGELFF

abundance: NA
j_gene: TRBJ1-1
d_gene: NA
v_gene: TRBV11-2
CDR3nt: TGTGCCAGCAGCTTAGGGGCAGGGCGAGAAGCTTTCTTT
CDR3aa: CASSLGAGREAFF

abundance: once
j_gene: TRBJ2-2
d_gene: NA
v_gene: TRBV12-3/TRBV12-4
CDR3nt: TGTGCCAGTTATCAATGGCCCGGGGAGCTGTTTTTT
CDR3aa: CASYQWPGELFF

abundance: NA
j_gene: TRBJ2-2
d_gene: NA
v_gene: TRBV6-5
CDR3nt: TGTGCCAGCACCCCCAGTGGGGGGTCCGGGGAGCTGTTTTTT
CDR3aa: CASTPSGGSGELFF

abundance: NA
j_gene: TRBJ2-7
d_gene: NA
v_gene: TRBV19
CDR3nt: TGTGCCAGTAGTATAGTTCCCACCTACGAGCAGTACTTC
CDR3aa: CASSIVPTYEQYF

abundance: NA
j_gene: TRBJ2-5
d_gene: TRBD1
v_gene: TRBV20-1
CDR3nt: TGCAGTGCTAGTGGGACAGGGGGAGAGACCCAGTACTTC
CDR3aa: CSASGTGGETQYF